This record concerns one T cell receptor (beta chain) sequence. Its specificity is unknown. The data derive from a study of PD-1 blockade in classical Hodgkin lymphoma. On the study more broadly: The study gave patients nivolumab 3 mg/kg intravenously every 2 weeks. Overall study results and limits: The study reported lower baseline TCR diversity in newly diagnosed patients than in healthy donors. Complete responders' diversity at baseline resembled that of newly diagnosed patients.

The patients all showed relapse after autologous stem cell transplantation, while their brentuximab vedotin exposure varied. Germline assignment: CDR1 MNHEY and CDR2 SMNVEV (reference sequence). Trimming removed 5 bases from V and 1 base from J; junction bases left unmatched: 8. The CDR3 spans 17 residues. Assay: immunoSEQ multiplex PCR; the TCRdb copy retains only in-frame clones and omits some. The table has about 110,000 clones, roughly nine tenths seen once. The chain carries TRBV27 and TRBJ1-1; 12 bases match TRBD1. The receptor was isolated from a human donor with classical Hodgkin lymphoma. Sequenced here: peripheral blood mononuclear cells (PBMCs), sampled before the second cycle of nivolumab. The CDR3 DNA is TGTGCCAGCAGTACCCGGGACAGGGGGCGTGGGAACACTGAAGCTTTCTTT. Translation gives CASSTRDRGRGNTEAFF.